Below, 5 T cell receptor beta chains from the same sample are listed, as sequenced in a study of spatial heterogeneity in lung cancer. Time point defined: blood at routine non-recurrence follow-up after resection. TCRdb fed the 5' RACE reads into MiXCR, producing one record per CDR3 protein. The sample contains about 110,000 distinct CDR3 sequences, about 10% of which appear only once. This specimen was PBMCs, taken at follow-up. Every receptor here comes from a female donor with early-stage non-small cell lung cancer.

This clonotype occurred many times. The CDR3 here is CASSLTASSAEKLFF. CDR3 coding DNA: TGTGCCAGCAGCTTAACGGCTTCGTCTGCTGAAAAACTGTTTTTT. The chain has TRBV7-8 and TRBJ1-4; D gene ambiguous. Trimming removed 2 bases from V and 7 bases from J, with 14 bases in between. Germline lookup yields CDR1 SGHVS and CDR2 FQNEAQ. The CDR3 runs 15 residues.

This clonotype was counted between two and nine times. The chain employs TRBV20-1 and TRBJ2-3, with D possibly TRBD2 on 6 matching bases. Germline V gives CDR1 DFQATT, CDR2 SNEGSKA (reference sequence). V was clipped by 1 base and J by 0 bases, with 20 bases between them. The CDR3 contains 18 residues. The CDR3 loop reads CSARAFGPGLLSTDTQYF. CDR3 DNA: TGCAGTGCTAGAGCCTTCGGCCCGGGACTCCTGAGCACAGATACGCAGTATTTT.

This clonotype showed up just a few times. The chain couples TRBV7-2 to TRBJ2-3, with D perhaps assigned TRBD1 or TRBD2 (5 bases each). Germline assignment: CDR1 SGHTA and CDR2 FQGNSA. The V end lost 2 bases, the J end lost 4 bases, and 13 bases lay between the germline ends. The CDR3 is 15 residues long. CDR3 coding DNA: TGTGCCAGCAGCTTAAGGCCCCCGGGGCCAGATACGCAGTATTTT. Protein sequence: CASSLRPPGPDTQYF.

The V call is TRBV29-1, the J call TRBJ2-7, with 11 bases identical to TRBD1. The J segment lost 6 bases and the V segment lost 7 bases, leaving 5 bases of the junction unmatched. The V gene's germline CDR1 is SQVTM and CDR2 ANQGSEA. The CDR3 is 12 amino acids. The CDR3 nucleotides are TGCAGCGCCAGGGGGACAGGGGGCGAGCAGTACTTC. Protein product: CSARGTGGEQYF.

V and J are TRBV27 and TRBJ2-1; TRBD1 or TRBD2 may be the D gene (5 bases each). Per germline, CDR1 MNHEY and CDR2 SMNVEV (reference sequence). V was trimmed by 10 bases and J by 5 bases, leaving 21 bases between them. This CDR3 comprises 15 residues. The CDR3 is CATRRSGGSNNEQFF. CDR3 nucleotide sequence: TGTGCCACCAGGAGAAGTGGGGGATCCAACAATGAGCAGTTCTTC.